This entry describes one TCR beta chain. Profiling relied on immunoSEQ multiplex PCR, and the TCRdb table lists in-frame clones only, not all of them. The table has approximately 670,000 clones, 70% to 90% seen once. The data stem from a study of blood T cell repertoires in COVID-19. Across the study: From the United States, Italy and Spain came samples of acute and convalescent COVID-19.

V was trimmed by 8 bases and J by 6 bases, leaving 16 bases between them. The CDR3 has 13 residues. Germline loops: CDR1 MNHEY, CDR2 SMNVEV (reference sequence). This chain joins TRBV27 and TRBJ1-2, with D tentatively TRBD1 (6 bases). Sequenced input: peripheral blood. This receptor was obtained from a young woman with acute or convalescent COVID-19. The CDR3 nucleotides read TGTGCCAGCCAAGGGGGGGCCGGGGATGGCTACACCTTC. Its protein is CASQGGAGDGYTF.